The 21 T cell receptor beta chains presented below share a single source sample, sequenced in a study of molecular identifiers for immune sequencing clone quantification. TCRdb independently ran MiXCR on the PCR reads; one entry per CDR3 protein. The table records tens of thousands of distinct CDR3 sequences, around 34% of them present only once. Sequences were obtained from naive CD8+ T cells from blood, with Jurkat cell RNA spiked in. Documented subset: FACS-sorted CD8+CD4-CCR7+CD45RA+ naive T cells. The receptor set was obtained from a human donor in good health. Some libraries in this study had Jurkat cell RNA spiked in.

Only a few counts were recorded for this clonotype. This may come from a read error, since a much larger clone is one base off. This rearrangement joins TRBV7-9 to TRBJ2-5; 11 bases are a match to TRBD2. The CDR3 totals 16 residues. Losses at the gene ends were 7 bases for V and 3 bases for J; bases not matched to a gene: 10. The germline V gene encodes CDR1 SEHNR and CDR2 FQNEAQ (reference sequence). CDR3 residues: CASTYPGTSGEETQYF. CDR3 nucleotide sequence: TGTGCCAGCACCTACCCGGGGACTAGCGGAGAAGAGACCCAGTACTTC.

Remarks on this clonotype: The CDR3 does not end in the conserved phenylalanine or tryptophan, so this is likely a read error. This chain links TRBV27 with TRBJ2-1; D assignment may be TRBD1 or TRBD2 (5 bases each). V lost 5 bases to trimming and J lost 8 bases, with 13 bases between them. The CDR3 has 13 amino acids. Germline CDR1 is MNHEY and CDR2 is SMNVEV (reference sequence). CDR3 residues: CASSPGTFHEQFI. CDR3 bases: TGTGCCAGCAGTCCCGGGACGTTCCATGAGCAGTTCATC.

Many counts were recorded for this clonotype. The chain is built from TRBV5-1 and TRBJ1-1; weak D call: TRBD1 (5 bases). Germline CDR1 and CDR2: SGHRS and YFSETQ. The CDR3 runs to 14 residues. Trimming stripped 7 bases from V and 0 bases from J, with 13 bases between. The CDR3 nucleotides read TGCGCCAGCTCCGAGGGACGGATGAACACTGAAGCTTTCTTT. This translates into CASSEGRMNTEAFF.

This clonotype was seen at least ten times. The chain recombines TRBV5-6 with TRBJ2-1; possibly TRBD2 for D (6 bases). The V gene's germline CDR1 is SGHDT and CDR2 YYEEEE. This CDR3 has 14 residues. V was clipped by 6 bases and J by 4 bases, with 14 bases between them. CDR3 DNA: TGTGCCAGCATTCGGGGGTTCAGGTACAATGAGCAGTTCTTC. Its translation is CASIRGFRYNEQFF.

On this clonotype: A much larger clone lies a single base off, so this may be a read error. V gene TRBV4-3 combines with J gene TRBJ2-4, with unresolved D. Germline V CDR1 and CDR2: LGHNA, YSLEER. This CDR3 comprises 17 residues. The CDR3 region is CASSQRFPLKAKYIQYF. DNA for the CDR3: TGCGCCAGCAGCCAACGGTTCCCTCTGAAGGCCAAATACATTCAGTACTTC.

Points on this clonotype: In this CDR3 the conserved last residue, phenylalanine or tryptophan, is missing, so a read error is likely. The DNA is left out, because the CDR3 cannot be placed on it with certainty; the CDR3 is given as TCRdb lists it. The rearrangement uses TRBV28 and TRBJ1-5; the D call of TRBD1 is as the table states it, not checked on the DNA. Germline V gives CDR1 MDHEN, CDR2 SYDVKM. The CDR3 spans 12 amino acids, including both terminal residues. The CDR3 sequence is CASGFLRDPLHI.

This clonotype was detected ten times or more. This chain connects TRBV28 to TRBJ1-5, with D hard to call. Germline CDR1 and CDR2: MDHEN and SYDVKM. The CDR3 has 13 residues. The V end was cut by 3 bases, the J end by 4 bases, with 7 bases between. CDR3 DNA sequence: TGTGCCAGCAGTTTTAACCTGAATCAGCCCCAGCATTTT. Protein: CASSFNLNQPQHF.

The chain combines TRBV12-3 or TRBV12-4 with TRBJ2-1, with TRBD2 identical over 9 bases. The CDR3 extends over 16 amino acids. Trimming at V came to 6 bases and at J to 3 bases, leaving 9 bases not matched to a gene. The CDR3 loop is CASSRRASGIYNEQFF. CDR3 nucleotide sequence: TGTGCCAGCAGCCGAAGGGCTAGCGGGATCTACAATGAGCAGTTCTTC.

Comment on this clonotype: A junction boundary mismatches the germline segment, possibly from a read error. The J gene is TRBJ1-5, the V gene TRBV27, with D hard to call. Germline CDR1 MNHEY, CDR2 SMNVEV (reference sequence). This CDR3 comprises 13 residues. DNA of the CDR3: TGTGCCAGCAGTTTCGGGCCATCCCGGCCCCCGCATTTT. This codes for CASSFGPSRPPHF.

The rearrangement uses TRBV4-3 and TRBJ1-3; the match to TRBD1 covers 8 bases. V shed 3 bases, J shed 5 bases, and the junction held 6 bases outside the gene matches. This CDR3 spans 15 amino acids. Germline CDR1 LGHNA, CDR2 YSLEER. CDR3 bases: TGCGCCAGCAGCCAGTCAGGGACAGGCCGAAACACCATATATTTT. Amino acids: CASSQSGTGRNTIYF.

This chain joins TRBV12-3 or TRBV12-4 and TRBJ2-3; 11 nucleotides agree with TRBD2. V was pared by 7 bases and J by 6 bases, with 15 bases of the junction left unmatched. This CDR3 spans 17 amino acids. In DNA form, the CDR3 reads TGTGCCAGCACCCACCCGACTAGCGGGAATGGGCCCGATACGCAGTATTTT. Translating gives CASTHPTSGNGPDTQYF.

Details on this clonotype: One base away lies a much larger clone, so this may be a sequencing read error. A read error is likely, as this CDR3 ends without the conserved phenylalanine or tryptophan. This chain links TRBV11-2 with TRBJ1-5, with TRBD1 as a possible D gene (6 bases). Germline V gene lookup returns CDR1 SGHAT and CDR2 FQNNGV. The V and J ends lost 1 base and 5 bases respectively, with 15 bases between them. The CDR3 loop spans 16 amino acids. The CDR3 DNA reads TGTGCCAGCAGCTTAGGTCGGGGGCTAGGAGATCAGCCCCAGCATTAT. Protein sequence: CASSLGRGLGDQPQHY.

The chain couples TRBV3-1 to TRBJ2-6, with 13 bases identical to TRBD2. J gave up 4 bases and V 0 bases, and 6 bases lay outside the gene matches. The CDR3 spans 19 residues. Per the germline V gene, CDR1 is LGHDT and CDR2 is YNNKEL (reference sequence). The CDR3 reads CASSQEGLAGVSGANVLTF. CDR3 DNA sequence: TGTGCCAGCAGCCAAGAAGGACTAGCGGGAGTCTCAGGGGCCAACGTCCTGACTTTC.

J is TRBJ2-3 and V is TRBV6-5; 11 nucleotides match TRBD1. Germline values: CDR1 MNHEY, CDR2 SVGAGI. This CDR3 region has 18 residues. The V and J ends lost 6 bases and 6 bases, in that order; junction bases with no gene match: 17. CDR3 protein: CASRYGQGARGLLDTQYF. The CDR3 nucleotides read TGTGCCAGCAGGTACGGACAGGGGGCGAGAGGGCTATTGGATACGCAGTATTTT.

The chain employs TRBV7-9 and TRBJ1-5; D might be TRBD1 (6 bases). This CDR3 has 15 residues. The V and J ends lost 2 bases and 3 bases respectively, with 11 bases between them. Germline V gives CDR1 SEHNR, CDR2 FQNEAQ (reference sequence). This CDR3 is CASSLPAGDNQPQHF. The DNA of the CDR3 is TGTGCCAGCAGCTTACCCGCAGGGGACAATCAGCCCCAGCATTTT.

V is TRBV6-5 and J is TRBJ1-4, with D unclear. CDR1 MNHEY and CDR2 SVGAGI come from the germline V gene. Deletions cut 0 bases from V and 4 bases from J, with 9 bases between. The CDR3 contains 15 residues. As DNA, the CDR3 is TGTGCCAGCAGTTACTCTGGCAGTTTTAATGAAAAACTGTTTTTT. It yields the protein CASSYSGSFNEKLFF.

In its sample, this clonotype was seen a few times. The V gene is TRBV20-1, the J gene TRBJ2-3, with TRBD2 matching 9 bases. In germline, CDR1 is DFQATT, CDR2 SNEGSKA (reference sequence). J gave up 2 bases and V 7 bases, and 4 bases lay outside the gene matches. This CDR3 spans 13 amino acids. The CDR3 sequence is CSVAGDYTDTQYF. DNA of the CDR3: TGCAGTGTAGCGGGAGACTACACAGATACGCAGTATTTT.

A word on this clonotype: A read error is possible here, since a much larger clone lies one base away. Likely a read error: the CDR3 ends without its conserved phenylalanine or tryptophan. This sequence joins TRBV14 and TRBJ2-7; no definite D call. Trimming removed 4 bases at V and 0 bases at J, with 13 bases between. Germline V gene sequence: CDR1 SGHDN, CDR2 FVKESK. The CDR3 totals 15 residues. CDR3 sequence: CASSLHGSRSYEQYS. CDR3 nucleotides: TGTGCCAGCAGCCTTCACGGATCCCGCTCCTACGAGCAGTACTCC.

This clonotype has ten or more counts. The rearrangement links TRBV13 to TRBJ2-7; TRBD2 matches 10 bases. The germline CDR1 and CDR2 sequences are PRHDT and FYEKMQ (reference sequence). The CDR3 totals 13 residues. V shed 4 bases and J 4 bases; nucleotides not matched to a gene: 1. CDR3 residues: CASSSGLAYEQYF. The CDR3 DNA is TGTGCCAGCAGCTCGGGACTAGCGTACGAGCAGTACTTC.

This clonotype was detected many times. The V and J genes are TRBV28 and TRBJ2-5; D is perhaps TRBD1 (5 bases). V was shortened by 3 bases and J by 0 bases, with 11 bases between the two germline ends. CDR1 MDHEN and CDR2 SYDVKM come from the germline V gene. The CDR3 sequence is 15 residues long. The CDR3 sequence is CASSLGREYQETQYF. Here the CDR3 DNA reads TGTGCCAGCAGTTTGGGCAGGGAATACCAAGAGACCCAGTACTTC.

The V gene is TRBV12-3 or TRBV12-4, the J gene TRBJ2-7, with D possibly being TRBD1 or TRBD2 (5 bases each). The CDR3 runs to 14 residues. Deletions cut 4 bases from V and 0 bases from J, with 10 bases between. The CDR3 DNA is TGTGCCAGCAGTTGGTCGGGGACCTCCTACGAGCAGTACTTC. It specifies CASSWSGTSYEQYF.